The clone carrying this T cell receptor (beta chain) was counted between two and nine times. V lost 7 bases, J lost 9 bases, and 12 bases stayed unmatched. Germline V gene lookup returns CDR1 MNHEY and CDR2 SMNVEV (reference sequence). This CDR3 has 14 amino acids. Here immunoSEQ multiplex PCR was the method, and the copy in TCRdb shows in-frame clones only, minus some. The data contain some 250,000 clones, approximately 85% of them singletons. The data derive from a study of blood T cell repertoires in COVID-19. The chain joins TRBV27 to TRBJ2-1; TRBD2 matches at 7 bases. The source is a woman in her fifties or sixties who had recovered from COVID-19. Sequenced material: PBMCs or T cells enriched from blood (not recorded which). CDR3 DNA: TGTGCCAGCAAAATAGCGGGCCCTCGGGGTGAGCAGTTCTTC. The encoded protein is CASKIAGPRGEQFF.